The sequence of this TCR beta chain was determined in a study of T-cell reconstitution after alpha-beta-depleted transplantation in children. General observations from the study: Some patients showed high day-60 TCRbeta diversity, which derived from surviving recipient T cells and thymic progenitors. Alpha-beta T cells about two months after transplant reportedly derived from several hundred expanded graft clones. Diversity and T-cell counts at one year after transplant derived mostly from new T cells.

This clonotype was detected ten times or more. Its antigen is unknown. TCRbeta library construction was performed incorporating unique molecular identifiers. TCRdb re-called the PCR reads with MiXCR, one entry per CDR3 protein. Among 77,000 or so distinct CDR3 sequences listed, roughly 20% were seen once. Per the germline V gene, CDR1 is SGHRS and CDR2 is YFSETQ. Trimming left V 8 bases short and J 5 bases short, with 22 bases between. The CDR3 covers 15 residues. The sequence was collected from a male patient between 2 and 15 years old who had a stem cell transplant for acute lymphoblastic leukemia, so the T cells may come from the graft donor. The material sequenced was PBMCs, mostly from graft donor cells, taken 360 days after TCRalphabeta/CD19-depleted stem cell transplant. This chain uses TRBV5-1 with TRBJ2-5, with D tentatively TRBD1 (6 bases). DNA of the CDR3: TGCGCCAGTTCTCTTGGACAGTCTCCTGGGGAGACCCAGTACTTC. Residues: CASSLGQSPGETQYF.